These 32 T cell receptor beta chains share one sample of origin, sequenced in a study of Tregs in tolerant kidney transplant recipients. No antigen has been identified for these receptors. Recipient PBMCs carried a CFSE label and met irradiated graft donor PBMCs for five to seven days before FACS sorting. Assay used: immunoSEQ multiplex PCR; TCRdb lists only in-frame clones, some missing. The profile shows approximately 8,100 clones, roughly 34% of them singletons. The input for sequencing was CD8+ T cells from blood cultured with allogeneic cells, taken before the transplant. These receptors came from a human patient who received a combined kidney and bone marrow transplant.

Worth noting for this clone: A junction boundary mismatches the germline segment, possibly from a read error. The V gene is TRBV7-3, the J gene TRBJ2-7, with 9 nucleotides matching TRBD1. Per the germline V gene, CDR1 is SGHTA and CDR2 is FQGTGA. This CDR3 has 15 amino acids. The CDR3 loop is CASSQKQGAAYEQYF. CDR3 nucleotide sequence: TGCGCCAGCAGCCAAAAACAGGGGGCGGCCTACGAGCAGTACTTC. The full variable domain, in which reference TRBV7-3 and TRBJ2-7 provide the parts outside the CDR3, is GAGVSQTPSNKVTEKGKYVELRCDPISGHTALYWYRQSLGQGPEFLIYFQGTGAADDSGLPNDRFFAVRPEGSVSTLKIQRTERGDSAVYLCASSQKQGAAYEQYFGPGTRLTVT.

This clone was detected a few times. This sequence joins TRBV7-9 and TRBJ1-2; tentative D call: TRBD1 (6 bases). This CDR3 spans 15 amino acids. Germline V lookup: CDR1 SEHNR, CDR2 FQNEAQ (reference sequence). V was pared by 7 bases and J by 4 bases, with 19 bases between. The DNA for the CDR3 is TGTGCCAGCATCCAATCGGGACATATCCTCTATGGCTACACCTTC. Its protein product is CASIQSGHILYGYTF.

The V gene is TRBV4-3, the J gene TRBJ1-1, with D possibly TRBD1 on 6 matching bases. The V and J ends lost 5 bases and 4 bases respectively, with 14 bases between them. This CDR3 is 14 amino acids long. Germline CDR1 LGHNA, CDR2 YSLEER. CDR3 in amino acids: CASSARDMGTEAFF. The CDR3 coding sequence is TGCGCCAGCAGCGCCCGGGACATGGGCACTGAAGCTTTCTTT.

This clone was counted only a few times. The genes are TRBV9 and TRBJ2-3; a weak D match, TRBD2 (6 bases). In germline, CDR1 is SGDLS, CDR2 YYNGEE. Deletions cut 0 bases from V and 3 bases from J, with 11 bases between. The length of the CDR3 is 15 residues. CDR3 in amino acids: CASSVVDSGTDTQYF. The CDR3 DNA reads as TGTGCCAGCAGCGTAGTCGATAGCGGAACAGATACGCAGTATTTT.

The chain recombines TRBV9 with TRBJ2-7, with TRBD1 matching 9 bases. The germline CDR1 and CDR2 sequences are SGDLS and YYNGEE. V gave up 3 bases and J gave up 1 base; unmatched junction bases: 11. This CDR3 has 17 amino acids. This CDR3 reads CASSDPPSGTGSYEQYF. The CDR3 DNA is TGTGCCAGCAGCGACCCGCCCTCCGGGACAGGGTCCTACGAGCAGTACTTC.

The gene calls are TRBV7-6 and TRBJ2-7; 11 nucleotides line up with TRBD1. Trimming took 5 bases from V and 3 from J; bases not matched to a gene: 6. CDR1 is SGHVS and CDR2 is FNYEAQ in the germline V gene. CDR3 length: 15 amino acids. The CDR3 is CASSQTGTGGYEQYF. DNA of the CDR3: TGTGCCAGCAGCCAGACCGGGACAGGGGGCTACGAGCAGTACTTC.

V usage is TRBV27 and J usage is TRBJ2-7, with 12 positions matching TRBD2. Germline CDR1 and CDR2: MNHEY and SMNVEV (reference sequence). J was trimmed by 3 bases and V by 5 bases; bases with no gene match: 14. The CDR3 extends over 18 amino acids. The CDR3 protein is CASSPILAGGPLIYEQYF. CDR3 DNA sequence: TGTGCCAGCAGTCCGATTCTAGCGGGAGGGCCTCTCATCTACGAGCAGTACTTC.

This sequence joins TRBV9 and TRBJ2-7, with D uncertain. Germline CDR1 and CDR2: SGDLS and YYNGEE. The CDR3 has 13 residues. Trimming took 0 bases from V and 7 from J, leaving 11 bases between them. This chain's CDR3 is CASSVEYTSEQYF. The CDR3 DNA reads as TGTGCCAGCAGCGTAGAATACACCTCGGAGCAGTACTTC.

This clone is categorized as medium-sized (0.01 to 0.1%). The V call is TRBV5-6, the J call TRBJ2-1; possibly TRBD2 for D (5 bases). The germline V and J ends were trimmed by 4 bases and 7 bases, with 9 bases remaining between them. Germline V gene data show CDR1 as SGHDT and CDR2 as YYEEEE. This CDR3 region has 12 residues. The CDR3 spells CASSLDWNEQFF. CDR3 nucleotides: TGTGCCAGCAGCCTGGACTGGAATGAGCAGTTCTTC.

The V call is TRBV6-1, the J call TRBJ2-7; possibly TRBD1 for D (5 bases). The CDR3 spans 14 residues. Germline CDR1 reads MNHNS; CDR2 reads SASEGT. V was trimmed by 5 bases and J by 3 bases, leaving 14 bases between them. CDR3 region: CASSLRQIYYEQYF. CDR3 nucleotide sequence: TGTGCCAGCAGTTTACGACAGATTTACTACGAGCAGTACTTC.

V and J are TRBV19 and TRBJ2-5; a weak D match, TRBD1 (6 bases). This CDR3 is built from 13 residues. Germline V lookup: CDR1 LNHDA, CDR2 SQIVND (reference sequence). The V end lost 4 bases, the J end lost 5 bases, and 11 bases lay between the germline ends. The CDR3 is CASSTGTRETQYF. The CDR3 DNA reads TGTGCCAGTAGTACCGGGACAAGGGAGACCCAGTACTTC.

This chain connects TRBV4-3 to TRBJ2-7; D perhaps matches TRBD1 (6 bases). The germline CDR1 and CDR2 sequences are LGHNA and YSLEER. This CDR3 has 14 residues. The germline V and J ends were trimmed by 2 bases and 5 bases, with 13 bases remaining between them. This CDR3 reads CASSQYVGADEQYF. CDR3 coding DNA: TGCGCCAGCAGCCAATACGTGGGGGCCGACGAGCAGTACTTC.

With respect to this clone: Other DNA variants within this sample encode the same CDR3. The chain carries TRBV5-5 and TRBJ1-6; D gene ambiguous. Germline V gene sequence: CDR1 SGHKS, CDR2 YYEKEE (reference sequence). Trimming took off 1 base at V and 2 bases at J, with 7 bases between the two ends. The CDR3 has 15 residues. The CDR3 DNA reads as TGTGCCAGCAGCTTGAGCCAGGCCTATAATTCACCCCTCCACTTT. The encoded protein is CASSLSQAYNSPLHF.

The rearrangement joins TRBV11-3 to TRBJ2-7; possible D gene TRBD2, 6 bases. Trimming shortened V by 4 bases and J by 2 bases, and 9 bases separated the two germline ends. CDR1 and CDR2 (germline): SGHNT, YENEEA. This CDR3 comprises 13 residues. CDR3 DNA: TGTGCCAGCAGCTCGAGACTAGCCTACGAGCAGTACTTC. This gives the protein CASSSRLAYEQYF.

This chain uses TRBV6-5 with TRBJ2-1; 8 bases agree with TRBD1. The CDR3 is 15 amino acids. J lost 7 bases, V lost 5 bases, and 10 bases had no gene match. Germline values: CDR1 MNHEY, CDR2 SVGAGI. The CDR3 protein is CASSARTGKDNEQFF. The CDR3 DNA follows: TGTGCCAGCAGTGCTCGGACAGGGAAGGATAATGAGCAGTTCTTC.

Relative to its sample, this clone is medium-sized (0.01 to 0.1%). The chain's CDR3 is CASSSTGQGLTGELFF. The CDR3 DNA reads as TGTGCCAGCAGTTCCACGGGACAGGGGCTCACCGGGGAGCTGTTTTTT. This chain connects TRBV27 to TRBJ2-2; 10 nucleotides match TRBD1. V was clipped by 4 bases and J by 4 bases; unmatched bases: 6. This CDR3 has 16 amino acids. Germline-derived CDR1 and CDR2 are MNHEY and SMNVEV (reference sequence).

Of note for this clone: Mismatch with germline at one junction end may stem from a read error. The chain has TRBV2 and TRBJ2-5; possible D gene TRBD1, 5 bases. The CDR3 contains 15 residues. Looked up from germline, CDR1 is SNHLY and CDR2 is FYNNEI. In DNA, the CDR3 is TGTGCCAGCAGTACACTCCGGGCAGGGCAAGGGACCCAGTACTTC. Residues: CASSTLRAGQGTQYF. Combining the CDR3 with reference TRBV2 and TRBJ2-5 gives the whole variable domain EPEVTQTPSHQVTQMGQEVILRCVPISNHLYFYWYRQILGQKVEFLVSFYNNEISEKSEIFDDQFSVERPDGSNFTLKIRSTKLEDSAMYFCASSTLRAGQGTQYFGPGTRLLVL.

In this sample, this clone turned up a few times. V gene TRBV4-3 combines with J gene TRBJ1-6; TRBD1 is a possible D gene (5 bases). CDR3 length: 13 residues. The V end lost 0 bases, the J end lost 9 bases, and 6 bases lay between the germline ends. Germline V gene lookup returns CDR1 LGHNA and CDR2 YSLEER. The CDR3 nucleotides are TGCGCCAGCAGCCAAGACGGGGGTTCACCCCTCCACTTT. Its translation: CASSQDGGSPLHF.

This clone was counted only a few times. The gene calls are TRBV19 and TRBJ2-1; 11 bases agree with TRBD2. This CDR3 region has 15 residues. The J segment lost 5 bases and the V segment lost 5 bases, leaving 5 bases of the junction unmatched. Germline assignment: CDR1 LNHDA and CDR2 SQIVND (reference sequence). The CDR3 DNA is TGTGCCAGTAGTTTTTCACTAGCGGGGGACAATGAGCAGTTCTTC. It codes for CASSFSLAGDNEQFF.

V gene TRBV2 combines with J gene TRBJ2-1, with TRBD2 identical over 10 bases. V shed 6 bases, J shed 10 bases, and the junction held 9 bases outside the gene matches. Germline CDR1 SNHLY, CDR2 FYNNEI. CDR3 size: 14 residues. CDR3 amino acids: CASRGASGRGEQFF. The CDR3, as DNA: TGTGCCAGCAGGGGGGCTAGCGGGAGAGGAGAGCAGTTCTTC.

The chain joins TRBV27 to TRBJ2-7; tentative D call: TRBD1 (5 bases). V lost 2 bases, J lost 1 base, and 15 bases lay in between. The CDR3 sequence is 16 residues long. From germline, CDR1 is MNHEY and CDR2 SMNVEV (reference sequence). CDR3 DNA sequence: TGTGCCAGCAGTTTACTTTCGGCTAGGGGATCCTACGAGCAGTACTTC. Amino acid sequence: CASSLLSARGSYEQYF.

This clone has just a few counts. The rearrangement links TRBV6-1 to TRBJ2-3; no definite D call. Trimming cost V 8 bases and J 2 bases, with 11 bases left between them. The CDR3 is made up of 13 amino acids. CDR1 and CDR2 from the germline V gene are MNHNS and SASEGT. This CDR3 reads CASSIGPTDTQYF. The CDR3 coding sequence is TGTGCCAGCTCAATTGGGCCCACAGATACGCAGTATTTT.

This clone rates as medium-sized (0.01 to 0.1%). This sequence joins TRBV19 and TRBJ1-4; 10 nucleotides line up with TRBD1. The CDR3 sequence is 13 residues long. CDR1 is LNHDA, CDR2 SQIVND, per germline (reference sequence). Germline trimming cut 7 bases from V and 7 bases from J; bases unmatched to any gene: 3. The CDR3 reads CASTWDRGEKLFF. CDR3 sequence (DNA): TGTGCCAGTACCTGGGACAGGGGTGAAAAACTGTTTTTT.

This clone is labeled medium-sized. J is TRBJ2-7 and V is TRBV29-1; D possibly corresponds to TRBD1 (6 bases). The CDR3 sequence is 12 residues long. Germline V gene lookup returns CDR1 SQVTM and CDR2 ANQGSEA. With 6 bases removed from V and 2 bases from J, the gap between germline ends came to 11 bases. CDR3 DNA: TGCAGCGTCGAGGACAGAACCTACGAGCAGTACTTC. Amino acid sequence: CSVEDRTYEQYF.

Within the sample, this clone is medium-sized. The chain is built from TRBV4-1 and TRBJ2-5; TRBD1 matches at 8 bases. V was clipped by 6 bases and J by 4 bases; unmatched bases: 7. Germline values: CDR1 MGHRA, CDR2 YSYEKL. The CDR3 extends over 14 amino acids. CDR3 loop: CASRLTGVAETQYF. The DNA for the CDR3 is TGCGCCAGCAGGTTGACAGGGGTGGCAGAGACCCAGTACTTC.

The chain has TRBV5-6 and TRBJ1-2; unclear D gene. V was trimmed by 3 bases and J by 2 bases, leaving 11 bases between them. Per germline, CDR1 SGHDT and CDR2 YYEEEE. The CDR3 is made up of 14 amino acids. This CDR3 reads CASSSTYQNYGYTF. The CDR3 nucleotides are TGTGCCAGCAGCTCAACATACCAGAACTATGGCTACACCTTC.

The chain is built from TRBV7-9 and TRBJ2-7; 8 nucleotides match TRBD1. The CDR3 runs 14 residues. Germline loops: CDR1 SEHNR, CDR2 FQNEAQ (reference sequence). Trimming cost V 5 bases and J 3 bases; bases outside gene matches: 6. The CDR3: CASSPLTGDYEQYF. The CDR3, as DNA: TGTGCCAGCAGCCCCTTGACAGGGGACTACGAGCAGTACTTC.

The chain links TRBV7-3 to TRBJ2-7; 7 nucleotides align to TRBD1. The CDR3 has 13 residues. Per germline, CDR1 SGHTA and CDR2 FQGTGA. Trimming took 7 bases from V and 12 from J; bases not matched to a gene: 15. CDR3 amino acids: CASTLGQATSMYF. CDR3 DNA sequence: TGTGCCAGCACTTTAGGACAGGCGACGAGCATGTACTTC.

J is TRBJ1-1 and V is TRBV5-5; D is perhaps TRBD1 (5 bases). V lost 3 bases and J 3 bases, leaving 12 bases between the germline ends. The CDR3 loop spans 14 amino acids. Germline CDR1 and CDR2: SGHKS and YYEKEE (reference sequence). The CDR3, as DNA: TGTGCCAGCAGCTCCACTCAGGGTGACACTGAAGCTTTCTTT. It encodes CASSSTQGDTEAFF.

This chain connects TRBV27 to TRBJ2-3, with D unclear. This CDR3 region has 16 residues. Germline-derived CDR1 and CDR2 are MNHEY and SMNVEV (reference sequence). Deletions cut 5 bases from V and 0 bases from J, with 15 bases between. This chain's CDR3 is CASSPATYPSTDTQYF. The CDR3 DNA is TGTGCCAGCAGTCCCGCGACATATCCTAGCACAGATACGCAGTATTTT.

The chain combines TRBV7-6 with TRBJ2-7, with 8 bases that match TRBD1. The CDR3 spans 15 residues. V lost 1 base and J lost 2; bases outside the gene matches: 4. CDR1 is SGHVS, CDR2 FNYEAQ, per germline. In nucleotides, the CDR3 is TGTGCCAGCAGCTTAGGCGCGACAGGGGCCTACGAGCAGTACTTC. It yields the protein CASSLGATGAYEQYF.

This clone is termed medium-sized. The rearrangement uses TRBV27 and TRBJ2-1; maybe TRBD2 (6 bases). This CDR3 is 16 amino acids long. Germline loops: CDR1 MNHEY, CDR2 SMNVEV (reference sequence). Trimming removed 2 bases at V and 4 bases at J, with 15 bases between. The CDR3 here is CASSLSVTGVYNEQFF. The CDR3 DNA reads TGTGCCAGCAGTTTAAGTGTCACGGGGGTTTACAATGAGCAGTTCTTC.